This is a list of T cell receptor beta chains from one sample in a study of blood T cell repertoires in COVID-19. Clones were sequenced by immunoSEQ multiplex PCR, and TCRdb holds only the in-frame ones, with some missing. The profile shows some 350,000 clones, 87% of them singletons. Sequenced material: PBMCs or T cells enriched from blood (not recorded which). The receptors derive from a woman between 25 and 40 years old who had recovered from COVID-19. The CDR3 runs from the conserved cysteine through the conserved F or W. The order of the fields is J gene, D gene, clone size, V gene, CDR3 DNA, CDR3 protein. D genes are given only for firm matches. The size field is filled for only some rows; it gives once, few, many or a size class.

j_gene: TRBJ2-1
d_gene: TRBD2
abundance: -
v_gene: TRBV5-4
CDR3nt: TGTGCCAGCAGCTTGGCCCGGGAGGGGGGCTCCTACAATGAGCAGTTCTTC
CDR3aa: CASSLAREGGSYNEQFF

j_gene: TRBJ2-2
d_gene: TRBD2
abundance: -
v_gene: TRBV11-2
CDR3nt: TGTGCCAGCAATCTAGCGGGGGGGCCTAGGACCGGGGAGCTGTTTTTT
CDR3aa: CASNLAGGPRTGELFF

j_gene: TRBJ1-3
d_gene: TRBD1
abundance: -
v_gene: TRBV29-1
CDR3nt: TGCAGCGTTGAAGATCCCGACAGGGCTGGAAACACCATATATTTT
CDR3aa: CSVEDPDRAGNTIYF

j_gene: TRBJ2-5
d_gene: TRBD2
abundance: -
v_gene: TRBV6-5
CDR3nt: TGTGCCAGCACGACTAGCGGAGAGACCCAGTACTTC
CDR3aa: CASTTSGETQYF

j_gene: TRBJ1-5
d_gene: -
abundance: -
v_gene: TRBV3-1/TRBV3-2
CDR3nt: TGTGCCAGCAGCGCCCTACCTAGGTTGGATCAGCCCCAGCATTTT
CDR3aa: CASSALPRLDQPQHF

j_gene: TRBJ2-3
d_gene: TRBD2
abundance: -
v_gene: TRBV7-2
CDR3nt: TGTGCCAGCAGTTTACTAGCGGGGGGTTTCACAGATACGCAGTATTTT
CDR3aa: CASSLLAGGFTDTQYF

j_gene: TRBJ2-1
d_gene: -
abundance: -
v_gene: TRBV6-5
CDR3nt: TGTGCCAGCAGTTACTCGAGGGCTAGCTCCTACAATGAGCAGTTCTTC
CDR3aa: CASSYSRASSYNEQFF

j_gene: TRBJ2-2
d_gene: -
abundance: few
v_gene: TRBV3-1/TRBV3-2
CDR3nt: TGTGCCAGCAGCCAAGGTTTCGCGAACACCGGGGAGCTGTTTTTT
CDR3aa: CASSQGFANTGELFF

j_gene: TRBJ1-5
d_gene: -
abundance: -
v_gene: TRBV19
CDR3nt: TGTGCCAGTAGTATAGGTACAGCTAATCAGCCCCAGCATTTT
CDR3aa: CASSIGTANQPQHF

j_gene: TRBJ2-7
d_gene: -
abundance: -
v_gene: TRBV28
CDR3nt: TGTGCCAGCAGGCTGACAGGGGTTCCAGCGGGAGGTTCCTACGAGCAGTACTTC
CDR3aa: CASRLTGVPAGGSYEQYF

j_gene: TRBJ1-1
d_gene: -
abundance: -
v_gene: TRBV6-2/TRBV6-3
CDR3nt: TGTGCCAGCAGTTACTCGGGGCAGGGATTTGAAGCTTTCTTT
CDR3aa: CASSYSGQGFEAFF

j_gene: TRBJ2-3
d_gene: TRBD2
abundance: -
v_gene: TRBV5-1
CDR3nt: TGCGCCAGCAGCCTATCGGGACTAGCTCCAGATACGCAGTATTTT
CDR3aa: CASSLSGLAPDTQYF

j_gene: TRBJ1-1
d_gene: -
abundance: -
v_gene: TRBV19
CDR3nt: TGTGCCAGTAGTATTCCGGGAATGAACACTGAAGCTTTCTTT
CDR3aa: CASSIPGMNTEAFF

j_gene: TRBJ2-2
d_gene: -
abundance: -
v_gene: TRBV19
CDR3nt: TGTGCCAGCAGGAGGGACAGCCTCACCGGGGAGCTGTTTTTT
CDR3aa: CASRRDSLTGELFF

j_gene: TRBJ1-5
d_gene: -
abundance: -
v_gene: TRBV19
CDR3nt: TGTGCCAGTGCGGATAGCAATCAGCCCCAGCATTTT
CDR3aa: CASADSNQPQHF

j_gene: TRBJ2-5
d_gene: TRBD2
abundance: once
v_gene: TRBV24-1
CDR3nt: TGTGCCACCAGTGATCAACCGGGACTAGCGGAAGAGACCCAGTACTTC
CDR3aa: CATSDQPGLAEETQYF

j_gene: TRBJ2-3
d_gene: -
abundance: -
v_gene: TRBV18
CDR3nt: TGTGCCAGCTCACCCCCTAGCAGTAGCACAGATACGCAGTATTTT
CDR3aa: CASSPPSSSTDTQYF

j_gene: TRBJ1-6
d_gene: TRBD1
abundance: few
v_gene: TRBV20-1
CDR3nt: TGCAGTGCTAGTGATCCAGGGGGATCACCCCTCCACTTT
CDR3aa: CSASDPGGSPLHF

j_gene: TRBJ2-1
d_gene: TRBD2
abundance: -
v_gene: TRBV7-2
CDR3nt: TGTGCCAGCAGCTCCAGACAGGCGGGGGGTGAGCAGTTCTTC
CDR3aa: CASSSRQAGGEQFF

j_gene: TRBJ2-5
d_gene: TRBD1
abundance: -
v_gene: TRBV29-1
CDR3nt: TGCAGCGTTCCTGCCACAGGGGGCGCGGGGGAGACCCAGTACTTC
CDR3aa: CSVPATGGAGETQYF

j_gene: TRBJ1-1
d_gene: TRBD1
abundance: -
v_gene: TRBV7-8
CDR3nt: TGTGCCAGCAGCTTATCTTCGGGACAGATGAACACTGAAGCTTTCTTT
CDR3aa: CASSLSSGQMNTEAFF

j_gene: TRBJ2-3
d_gene: -
abundance: -
v_gene: TRBV9
CDR3nt: TGTGCCAGCAGCGTGTCACTTTCTAGCACAGATACGCAGTATTTT
CDR3aa: CASSVSLSSTDTQYF

j_gene: TRBJ2-7
d_gene: -
abundance: -
v_gene: TRBV28
CDR3nt: TGTGCCAGCAGTTCGATGAGTAGTGTCTACGAGCAGTACTTC
CDR3aa: CASSSMSSVYEQYF

j_gene: TRBJ1-2
d_gene: TRBD1
abundance: -
v_gene: TRBV5-8
CDR3nt: TGTGCCAAAAGGGACAGTCCGGGTTCGGGCTACACCTTC
CDR3aa: CAKRDSPGSGYTF

j_gene: TRBJ2-2
d_gene: -
abundance: -
v_gene: TRBV19
CDR3nt: TGTGCCAGTAGTCGAGGGATCTACACCGGGGAGCTGTTTTTT
CDR3aa: CASSRGIYTGELFF

j_gene: TRBJ1-2
d_gene: TRBD1
abundance: -
v_gene: TRBV11-3
CDR3nt: TGTGCCAGCAGCTTTTTGGACAGGGATCGTAACTATGGCTACACCTTC
CDR3aa: CASSFLDRDRNYGYTF

j_gene: TRBJ2-2
d_gene: -
abundance: -
v_gene: TRBV19
CDR3nt: TGTGCCAGTAGTACAGGGGTCAACACCGGGGAGCTGTTTTTT
CDR3aa: CASSTGVNTGELFF

j_gene: TRBJ1-2
d_gene: TRBD1
abundance: -
v_gene: TRBV10-3
CDR3nt: TGTGCCATCAGTGCCCCCTTCCGGGACAGGGGCTATGGCTACACCTTC
CDR3aa: CAISAPFRDRGYGYTF

j_gene: TRBJ1-2
d_gene: -
abundance: -
v_gene: TRBV7-9
CDR3nt: TGTGCCAGCAGCTTAGGGGAGACAGGAAACTATGGCTACACCTTC
CDR3aa: CASSLGETGNYGYTF

j_gene: TRBJ2-2
d_gene: TRBD2
abundance: -
v_gene: TRBV5-1
CDR3nt: TGCGCCAGCAGCGGACTAGCGGGGGGTAACACCGGGGAGCTGTTTTTT
CDR3aa: CASSGLAGGNTGELFF

j_gene: TRBJ1-6
d_gene: -
abundance: -
v_gene: TRBV29-1
CDR3nt: TGCAGCGTTGCATACAGACACAATTCACCCCTCCACTTT
CDR3aa: CSVAYRHNSPLHF

j_gene: TRBJ1-2
d_gene: TRBD1
abundance: few
v_gene: TRBV7-8
CDR3nt: TGTGCCAGCAGCTTGGCCGGGACAGACTATGGCTACACCTTC
CDR3aa: CASSLAGTDYGYTF

j_gene: TRBJ2-3
d_gene: -
abundance: -
v_gene: TRBV7-2
CDR3nt: TGTGCCAGCAGCTCCAGCGGCACAGATACGCAGTATTTT
CDR3aa: CASSSSGTDTQYF

j_gene: TRBJ1-5
d_gene: TRBD1
abundance: -
v_gene: TRBV3-1/TRBV3-2
CDR3nt: TGTGCCAGCAGCCTTCCCGGGACAGGGGGCAATCAGCCCCAGCATTTT
CDR3aa: CASSLPGTGGNQPQHF

j_gene: TRBJ2-1
d_gene: -
abundance: -
v_gene: TRBV19
CDR3nt: TGTGCCAGTAGTATAGCGGGAGCGTCGGATGAGCAGTTCTTC
CDR3aa: CASSIAGASDEQFF

j_gene: TRBJ2-5
d_gene: -
abundance: -
v_gene: TRBV5-1
CDR3nt: TGCGCCAGCAGCCCCGGAACAGCCCCTCAACGGGAGACCCAGTACTTC
CDR3aa: CASSPGTAPQRETQYF

j_gene: TRBJ1-2
d_gene: TRBD1
abundance: -
v_gene: TRBV6-2/TRBV6-3
CDR3nt: TGTGCCAGCAGTTACTCGACCAGGGGGCATATCTATGGCTACACCTTC
CDR3aa: CASSYSTRGHIYGYTF

j_gene: TRBJ1-5
d_gene: -
abundance: -
v_gene: TRBV19
CDR3nt: TGTGCCAGTATAACGGACAGTCGACTTTATAGCAATCAGCCCCAGCATTTT
CDR3aa: CASITDSRLYSNQPQHF

j_gene: TRBJ2-1
d_gene: -
abundance: -
v_gene: TRBV7-9
CDR3nt: TGTGCCAGCAGCTTAAGCGTCCACAATGAGCAGTTCTTC
CDR3aa: CASSLSVHNEQFF

j_gene: TRBJ1-3
d_gene: -
abundance: -
v_gene: TRBV19
CDR3nt: TGTGCCAGTACCCCGGGAGGACTGCTCTCTGGAAACACCATATATTTT
CDR3aa: CASTPGGLLSGNTIYF

j_gene: TRBJ1-1
d_gene: -
abundance: -
v_gene: TRBV5-1
CDR3nt: TGCGCCAGCAGCTTGGAACTTCCAGGGGCAGGCACTGAAGCTTTCTTT
CDR3aa: CASSLELPGAGTEAFF

j_gene: TRBJ1-6
d_gene: -
abundance: -
v_gene: TRBV7-9
CDR3nt: TGTGCCAGCAGGATACAGGGTGGTAATTCACCCCTCCACTTT
CDR3aa: CASRIQGGNSPLHF

j_gene: TRBJ2-7
d_gene: TRBD1
abundance: few
v_gene: TRBV5-4
CDR3nt: TGTGCCAGCAGCCTTCCTCCGGGACAGGGGACCTACGAGCAGTACTTC
CDR3aa: CASSLPPGQGTYEQYF

j_gene: TRBJ1-5
d_gene: -
abundance: -
v_gene: TRBV29-1
CDR3nt: TGCAGCGTTGAAACAGGGAAGAATCAGCCCCAGCATTTT
CDR3aa: CSVETGKNQPQHF

j_gene: TRBJ2-7
d_gene: TRBD1
abundance: -
v_gene: TRBV7-2
CDR3nt: TGTGCCAGCAGCTCCACAGGGGACGAGCAGTACTTC
CDR3aa: CASSSTGDEQYF

j_gene: TRBJ1-4
d_gene: -
abundance: -
v_gene: TRBV29-1
CDR3nt: TGCAGCGTTGATTCAGGGGTGGATGAAAAACTGTTTTTT
CDR3aa: CSVDSGVDEKLFF

j_gene: TRBJ2-2
d_gene: TRBD2
abundance: -
v_gene: TRBV7-2
CDR3nt: TGTGCCAGCAGCCTCGGACTAGCTTTCACCGGGGAGCTGTTTTTT
CDR3aa: CASSLGLAFTGELFF

j_gene: TRBJ1-1
d_gene: -
abundance: -
v_gene: TRBV29-1
CDR3nt: TGCAGCGTCCTACCTACAGTGCCCTTCACTGAAGCTTTCTTT
CDR3aa: CSVLPTVPFTEAFF

j_gene: TRBJ1-6
d_gene: -
abundance: -
v_gene: TRBV19
CDR3nt: TGTGCCAGTAGTATTGGCAGGAGGACTAGCTCCTATAATTCACCCCTCCACTTT
CDR3aa: CASSIGRRTSSYNSPLHF

j_gene: TRBJ1-1
d_gene: -
abundance: -
v_gene: TRBV19
CDR3nt: TGTGCCAGTAGTACCACAGGGATGTGGGCTGAAGCTTTCTTT
CDR3aa: CASSTTGMWAEAFF

j_gene: TRBJ2-7
d_gene: -
abundance: -
v_gene: TRBV6-5
CDR3nt: TGTGCCAGCAGCCCCACAGGACAGATTGGGGACGAGCAGTACTTC
CDR3aa: CASSPTGQIGDEQYF